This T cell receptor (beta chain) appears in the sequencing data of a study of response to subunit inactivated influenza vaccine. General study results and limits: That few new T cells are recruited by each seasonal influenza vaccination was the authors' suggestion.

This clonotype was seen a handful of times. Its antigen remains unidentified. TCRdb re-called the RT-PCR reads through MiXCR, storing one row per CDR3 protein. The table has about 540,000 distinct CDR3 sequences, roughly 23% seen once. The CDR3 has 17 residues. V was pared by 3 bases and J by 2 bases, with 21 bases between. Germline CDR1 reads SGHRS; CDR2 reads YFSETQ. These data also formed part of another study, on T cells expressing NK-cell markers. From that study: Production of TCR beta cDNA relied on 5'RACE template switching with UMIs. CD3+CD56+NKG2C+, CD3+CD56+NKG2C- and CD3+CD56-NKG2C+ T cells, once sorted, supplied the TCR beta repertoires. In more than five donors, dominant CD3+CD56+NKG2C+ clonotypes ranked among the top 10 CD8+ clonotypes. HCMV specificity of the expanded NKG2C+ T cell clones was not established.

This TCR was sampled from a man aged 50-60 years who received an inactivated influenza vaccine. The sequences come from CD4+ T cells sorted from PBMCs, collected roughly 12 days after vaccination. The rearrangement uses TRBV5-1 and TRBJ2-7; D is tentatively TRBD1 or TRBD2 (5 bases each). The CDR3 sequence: CASSWDRMNGRPYEQYF. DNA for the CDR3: TGCGCCAGCAGCTGGGACCGGATGAACGGACGGCCCTACGAGCAGTACTTC. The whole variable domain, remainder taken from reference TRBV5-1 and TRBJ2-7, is KAGVTQTPRYLIKTRGQQVTLSCSPISGHRSVSWYQQTPGQGLQFLFEYFSETQRNKGNFPGRFSGRQFSNSRSEMNVSTLELGDSALYLCASSWDRMNGRPYEQYFGPGTRLTVT.